The 9 T cell receptor beta chains in this list originate from one sample, sequenced in a study of immune heterogeneity within non-small cell lung tumors. TCR beta CDR3 was amplified by multiplex PCR using 32 V and 13 J primers. TCRdb reprocessed the multiplex PCR reads via MiXCR and lists one record per CDR3 protein. The top ten hold around an eighth of the sample, which has fewer than 15,000 distinct CDR3 sequences, 20% to 25% seen once. Bulk tumor genomic DNA (approximately 570 ng per sample) served as template. Multiple biopsies spaced far apart were taken from each primary tumor during surgery. Enrolled patients presented with newly diagnosed, previously untreated non-small cell lung cancer and underwent curative surgery. Sample: lung tumor tissue. The receptor source for this set is a man in his forties or fifties with non-small cell lung cancer.

This clonotype is medium-sized by share. The V and J genes are TRBV28 and TRBJ2-3; 9 positions agree with TRBD2. Trimming removed 7 bases from V and 5 bases from J; junction bases left unmatched: 1. The CDR3 has 12 residues. The germline V gene encodes CDR1 MDHEN and CDR2 SYDVKM. DNA for the CDR3: TGTGCCAGCACTAGCGGGAAAGATACGCAGTATTTT. Translated: CASTSGKDTQYF. Variable domain in full (rest from reference TRBV28 and TRBJ2-3): DVKVTQSSRYLVKRTGEKVFLECVQDMDHENMFWYRQDPGLGLRLIYFSYDVKMKEKGDIPEGYSVSREKKERFSLILESASTNQTSMYLCASTSGKDTQYFGPGTRLTVL.

For this clonotype: A much larger clone is a single base away; this may be a read error. The chain is built from TRBV7-2 and TRBJ2-3; D unresolved. This CDR3 is 16 amino acids long. V was pared by 5 bases and J by 4 bases, with 19 bases between. Germline CDR1 and CDR2: SGHTA and FQGNSA. The CDR3 is CASSPHSAPKADTQYF. CDR3 DNA sequence: TGTGCCAGCAGCCCTCACTCAGCGCCTAAGGCAGATACGCAGTATTTT. The entire variable domain, with the rest obtained from reference TRBV7-2 and TRBJ2-3, is as follows: GAGVSQSPSNKVTEKGKDVELRCDPISGHTALYWYRQSLGQGLEFLIYFQGNSAPDKSGLPSDRFSAERTGGSVSTLTIQRTQQEDSAVYLCASSPHSAPKADTQYFGPGTRLTVL.

As to this clonotype: A much larger clone differs from this one at a single base, so this may be a read error. Without the conserved terminal phenylalanine or tryptophan, this CDR3 likely stems from a read error. The limits of the CDR3 on the DNA are not certain, so only TCRdb's listed CDR3 is given. The rearrangement uses TRBV12-3 or TRBV12-4 and TRBJ1-1; the table calls TRBD1, which could not be checked here. The CDR3 is made up of 13 amino acids, end residues included. This CDR3 reads CASSLDRVGRSFS.

Points on this clonotype: A much larger clone lies one base from this, so it may be a read error. This chain links TRBV25-1 with TRBJ2-3; D unresolved. The CDR3 has 14 residues. Germline lookup yields CDR1 MGHDK and CDR2 SYGVNS. CDR3 coding DNA: TGTGCCAGCAGTGATTCCACTATCACAAATACGCAGTATTTT. Translated, it gives CASSDSTITNTQYF.

This clonotype was seen many times. The gene calls are TRBV14 and TRBJ1-1, with D maybe TRBD1 (6 bases). The CDR3 runs to 13 residues. Trimming shortened V by 3 bases and J by 11 bases, and 16 bases separated the two germline ends. Germline CDR1 SGHDN, CDR2 FVKESK. The CDR3 region has the DNA TGTGCCAGCAGCCAGGCAGGGGCCAGGCGTGCTTTCTTT. This encodes CASSQAGARRAFF.

This clonotype was detected once. This may stem from a read error, because a much larger clone lies one nucleotide away. J is TRBJ2-1 and V is TRBV7-9; the D is unclear. This CDR3 is 11 amino acids long. Germline V gene data show CDR1 as SEHNR and CDR2 as FQNEAQ (reference sequence). For the CDR3, the DNA is TGTACCAGCAGCCCCCAAAGTGAGCAGTTCTTC. This encodes CTSSPQSEQFF.

Ten or more counts support this clonotype. This rearrangement joins TRBV7-3 to TRBJ2-2; 7 bases line up with TRBD2. The CDR3 is made up of 14 amino acids. Per germline, CDR1 SGHTA and CDR2 FQGTGA. Trimming at V came to 1 base and at J to 7 bases, leaving 3 bases not matched to a gene. Written as DNA, the CDR3 is TGTGCCAGCAGCTTAATCGGCGGGGGCGGGGAGCTGTTTTTT. Its translation: CASSLIGGGGELFF.

The table lists this clonotype with a count of one. Being one base from a much bigger clone, this may be a read error. This rearrangement joins TRBV30 to TRBJ1-1, with D possibly being TRBD1 (6 bases). The CDR3 has 17 amino acids. CDR1 is GTSNPN and CDR2 is SVGIG in the germline V gene (reference sequence). The CDR3, as DNA: TGTGCCTGGAGAAGAGGGGGTTCGGAGAGGCTCAACACTAAAGCTTTCTTT. Protein product: CAWRRGGSERLNTKAFF.

This clonotype showed up many times. The V and J genes are TRBV2 and TRBJ2-7; 9 bases match TRBD1. The CDR3 has 13 amino acids. Germline values: CDR1 SNHLY, CDR2 FYNNEI. The V gene end was trimmed by 6 bases and the J gene end by 6 bases; junction bases not matched to a gene: 6. CDR3 sequence: CASRSDRGGEQYF. The CDR3 region has the DNA TGTGCCAGCAGGTCGGACAGGGGCGGCGAGCAGTACTTC.